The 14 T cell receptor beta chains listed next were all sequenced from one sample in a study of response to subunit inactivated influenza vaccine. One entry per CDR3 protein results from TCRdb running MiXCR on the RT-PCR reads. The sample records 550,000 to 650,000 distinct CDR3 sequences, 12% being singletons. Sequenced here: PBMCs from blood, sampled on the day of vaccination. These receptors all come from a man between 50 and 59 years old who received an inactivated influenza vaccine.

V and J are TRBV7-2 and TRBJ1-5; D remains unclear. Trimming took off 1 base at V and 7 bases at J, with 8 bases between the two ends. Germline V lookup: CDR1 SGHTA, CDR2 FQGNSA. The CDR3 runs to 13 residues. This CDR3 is CASSLDPGQPQHF. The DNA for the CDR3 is TGTGCCAGCAGCTTAGACCCGGGCCAGCCCCAGCATTTT.

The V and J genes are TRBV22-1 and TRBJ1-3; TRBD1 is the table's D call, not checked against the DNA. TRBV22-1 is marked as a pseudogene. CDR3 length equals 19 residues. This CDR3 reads CASSEPRLPGHLSGNTISF. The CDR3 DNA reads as TGTGCCAGCAGCGAGCCCCGCCTGCCGGGACACCTCTCTGGAAACACCATATCTTTT.

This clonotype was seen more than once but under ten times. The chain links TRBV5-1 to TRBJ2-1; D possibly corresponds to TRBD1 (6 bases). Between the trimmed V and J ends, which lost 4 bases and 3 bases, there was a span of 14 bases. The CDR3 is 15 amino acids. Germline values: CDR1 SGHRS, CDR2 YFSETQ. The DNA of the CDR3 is TGCGCCAGCAGCCACAAAAGGGACAACTACAATGAGCAGTTCTTC. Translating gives CASSHKRDNYNEQFF.

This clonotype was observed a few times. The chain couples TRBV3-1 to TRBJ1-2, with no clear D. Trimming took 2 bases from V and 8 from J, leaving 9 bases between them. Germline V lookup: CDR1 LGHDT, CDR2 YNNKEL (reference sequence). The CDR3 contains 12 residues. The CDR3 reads CASSQRQSGYTF. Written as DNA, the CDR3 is TGTGCCAGCAGCCAACGGCAAAGCGGCTACACCTTC.

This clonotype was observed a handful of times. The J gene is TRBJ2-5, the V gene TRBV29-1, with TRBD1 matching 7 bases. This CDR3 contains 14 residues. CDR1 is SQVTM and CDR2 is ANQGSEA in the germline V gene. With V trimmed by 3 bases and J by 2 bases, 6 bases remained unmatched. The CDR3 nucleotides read TGCAGCGTTGACTATGGGACAGATCAAGAGACCCAGTACTTC. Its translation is CSVDYGTDQETQYF.

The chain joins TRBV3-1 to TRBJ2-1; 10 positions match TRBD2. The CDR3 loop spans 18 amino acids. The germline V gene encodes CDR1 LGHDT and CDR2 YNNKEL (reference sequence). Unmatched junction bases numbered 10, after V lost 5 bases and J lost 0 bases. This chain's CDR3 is CASSFSTSGMSSYNEQFF. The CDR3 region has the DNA TGTGCCAGCAGCTTTTCCACTAGCGGGATGAGCTCCTACAATGAGCAGTTCTTC.

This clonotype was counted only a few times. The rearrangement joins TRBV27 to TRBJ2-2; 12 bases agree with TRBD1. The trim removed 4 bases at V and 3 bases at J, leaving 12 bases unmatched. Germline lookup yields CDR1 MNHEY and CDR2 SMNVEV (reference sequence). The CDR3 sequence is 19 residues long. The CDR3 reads CASSWATGQGARDTGELFF. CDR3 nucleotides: TGTGCCAGCAGTTGGGCCACGGGACAGGGGGCGCGGGACACCGGGGAGCTGTTTTTT.

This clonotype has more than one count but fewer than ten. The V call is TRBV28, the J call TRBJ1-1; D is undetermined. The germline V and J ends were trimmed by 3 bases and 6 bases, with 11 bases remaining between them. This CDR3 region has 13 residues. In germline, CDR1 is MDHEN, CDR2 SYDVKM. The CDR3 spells CASSFNRGAEAFF. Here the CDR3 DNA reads TGTGCCAGCAGTTTTAATCGTGGGGCTGAAGCTTTCTTT.

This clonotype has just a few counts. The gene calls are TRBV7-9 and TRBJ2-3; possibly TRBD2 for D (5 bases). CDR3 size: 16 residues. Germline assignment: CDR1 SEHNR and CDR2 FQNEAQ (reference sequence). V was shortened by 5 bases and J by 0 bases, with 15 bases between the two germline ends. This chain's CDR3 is CASSPRPQRSTDTQYF. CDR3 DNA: TGTGCCAGCAGCCCCCGACCCCAGCGGAGCACAGATACGCAGTATTTT.

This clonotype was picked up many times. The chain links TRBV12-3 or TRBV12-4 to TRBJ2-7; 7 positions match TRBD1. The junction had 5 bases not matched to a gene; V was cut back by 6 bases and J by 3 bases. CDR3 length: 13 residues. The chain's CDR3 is CASSVTGVYEQYF. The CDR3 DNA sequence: TGTGCCAGCAGCGTAACAGGGGTCTACGAGCAGTACTTC.

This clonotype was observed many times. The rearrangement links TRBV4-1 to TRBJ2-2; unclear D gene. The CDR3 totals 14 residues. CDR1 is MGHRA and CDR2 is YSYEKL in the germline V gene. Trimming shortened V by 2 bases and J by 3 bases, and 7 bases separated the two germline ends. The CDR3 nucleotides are TGCGCCAGCAGCCAATCTACCTACACCGGGGAGCTGTTTTTT. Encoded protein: CASSQSTYTGELFF.

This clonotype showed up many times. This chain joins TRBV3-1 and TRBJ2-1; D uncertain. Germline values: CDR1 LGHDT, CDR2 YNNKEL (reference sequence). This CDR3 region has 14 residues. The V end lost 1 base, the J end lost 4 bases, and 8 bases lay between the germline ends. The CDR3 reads CASSQGGGYNEQFF. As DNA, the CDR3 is TGTGCCAGCAGCCAAGGCGGCGGATACAATGAGCAGTTCTTC.

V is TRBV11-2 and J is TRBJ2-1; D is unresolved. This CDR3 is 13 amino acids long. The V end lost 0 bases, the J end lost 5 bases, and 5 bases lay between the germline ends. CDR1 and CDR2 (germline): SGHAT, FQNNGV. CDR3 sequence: CASSLDMHNEQFF. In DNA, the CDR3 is TGTGCCAGCAGCTTAGATATGCACAATGAGCAGTTCTTC.

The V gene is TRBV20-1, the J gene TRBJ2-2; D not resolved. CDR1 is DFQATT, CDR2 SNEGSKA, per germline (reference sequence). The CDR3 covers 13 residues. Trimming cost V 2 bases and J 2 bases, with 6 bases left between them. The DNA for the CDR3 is TGCAGTGCTAGATACGGAAACACCGGGGAGCTGTTTTTT. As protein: CSARYGNTGELFF.